This T cell receptor (beta chain) was recovered during a study of identical twins. General study points: For zero-insertion analyses, partial confounding could come from invariant MAIT and iNKT cells.

On this clonotype: As yet, its antigen is unknown.

Via MiXCR, TCRdb re-called the 5' RACE reads, giving one row per CDR3 protein. The repertoire holds 500,000 or so distinct CDR3 sequences, with approximately 15% as singletons. Germline-derived CDR1 and CDR2 are LNHNV and YYDKDF (reference sequence). This CDR3 has 15 residues. V lost 3 bases to trimming and J lost 4 bases; unmatched junction nucleotides: 5. These data were also filed under a second study, of yellow fever vaccine responses in identical twins.

The sample taken for sequencing was CD4+ T cells sorted from blood. The clonotype originates from a woman aged 18-29 years in good health. The rearrangement joins TRBV15 to TRBJ2-5, with TRBD1 matching over 10 bases. The CDR3 coding sequence is TGTGCCACCAGCAGCCAACGGGACAGGGGAGAGACCCAGTACTTC. It encodes CATSSQRDRGETQYF.